The rows below give T cell receptor beta chains drawn from one sample of a study of blood T cell repertoires in COVID-19. Profiling relied on immunoSEQ multiplex PCR, and the TCRdb table lists in-frame clones only, not all of them. The sample holds about 200,000 clones, approximately 84% seen once. Sequencing input: peripheral blood. These TCRs come from an elderly woman with acute or convalescent COVID-19. CDR3s include the opening cysteine and the closing phenylalanine or tryptophan. A D gene is named only where the DNA matches it firmly. Clone size appears in some rows only: once, few, many, or a class for an expanded clone.

D	V	length	J	size	CDR3	DNA
TRBD2	TRBV2	12	TRBJ2-7	.	CASSEPGGEQYF	TGTGCCAGCAGTGAGCCGGGAGGGGAGCAGTACTTC
.	TRBV7-8	12	TRBJ1-1	.	CASSQGHGEAFF	TGTGCCAGCAGCCAGGGACATGGGGAAGCTTTCTTT
TRBD1	TRBV6-5	15	TRBJ2-5	.	CASSYGTGVQETQYF	TGTGCCAGCAGTTATGGGACAGGGGTCCAAGAGACCCAGTACTTC
TRBD2	TRBV3-1/TRBV3-2	16	TRBJ2-5	.	CASSQELTSGQETQYF	TGTGCCAGCAGCCAAGAGCTGACTAGCGGGCAAGAGACCCAGTACTTC
.	TRBV28	15	TRBJ1-3	.	CASSTPGIRKNTIYF	TGTGCCAGCAGTACTCCGGGGATCAGAAAAAACACCATATATTTT
TRBD2	TRBV5-1	15	TRBJ2-3	.	CASSPDSWEGREQYF	TGCGCCAGCAGCCCCGATAGTTGGGAGGGCCGAGAGCAGTATTTT
TRBD1	TRBV5-1	17	TRBJ1-4	.	CASSLAGQGATNEKLFF	TGCGCCAGCAGCTTGGCCGGACAGGGCGCAACTAATGAAAAACTGTTTTTT
.	TRBV3-1/TRBV3-2	15	TRBJ1-3	.	CASSPPGISGNTIYF	TGTGCCAGCAGCCCCCCGGGTATCTCTGGAAACACCATATATTTT
TRBD2	TRBV6-5	13	TRBJ2-7	.	CASRTAGSYEQYF	TGTGCCAGCAGGACAGCGGGATCGTACGAGCAGTACTTC
TRBD2	TRBV6-5	15	TRBJ2-1	.	CASSNGLAAYNEQFF	TGTGCCAGCAGTAACGGACTAGCGGCGTACAATGAGCAGTTCTTC
.	TRBV5-1	17	TRBJ2-3	.	CASSLAPRIGGTDTQYF	TGCGCCAGCAGCTTGGCCCCGCGAATAGGAGGCACAGATACGCAGTATTTT
.	TRBV19	15	TRBJ1-4	.	CASSLPGRSNEKLFF	TGTGCCAGTAGCCTCCCAGGGCGTTCCAATGAAAAACTGTTTTTT
TRBD1	TRBV18	20	TRBJ2-1	.	CASSQGQGLRTRTRYNEQFF	TGTGCCAGCTCGCAAGGACAGGGTCTCAGGACCCGCACCCGCTACAATGAGCAGTTCTTC
TRBD1	TRBV6-5	14	TRBJ1-4	.	CASSLTGVNEKLFF	TGTGCCAGCAGTTTAACAGGGGTGAATGAAAAACTGTTTTTT
TRBD2	TRBV19	13	TRBJ2-7	.	CASSKGLEGEQYF	TGTGCCAGTAGTAAAGGACTAGAGGGGGAGCAGTACTTC
.	TRBV6-5	12	TRBJ1-1	once	CASILPGDEAFF	TGTGCCAGCATCCTCCCGGGGGATGAAGCTTTCTTT
.	TRBV18	16	TRBJ2-2	.	CASSPEAPRRTGELFF	TGTGCCAGCTCACCAGAGGCCCCTAGGAGGACCGGGGAGCTGTTTTTT
.	TRBV19	15	TRBJ2-3	.	CASGETGVEADTQYF	TGTGCCAGTGGCGAAACGGGAGTGGAAGCAGATACGCAGTATTTT
TRBD2	TRBV7-6	13	TRBJ2-1	.	CASSLGRVNEQFF	TGTGCCAGCAGCTTGGGGAGGGTTAATGAGCAGTTCTTC
.	TRBV9	14	TRBJ1-6	.	CASSTRTENSPLHF	TGTGCCAGCAGCACTCGGACAGAGAATTCACCCCTCCACTTT
TRBD2	TRBV5-1	19	TRBJ2-3	.	CASSSSRLAGGQGQDTQYF	TGCGCCAGCAGCTCCTCCCGACTAGCGGGAGGACAAGGACAAGATACGCAGTATTTT
.	TRBV28	15	TRBJ2-1	.	CASSFRQSSYNEQFF	TGTGCCAGCAGTTTCAGGCAAAGCTCCTACAATGAGCAGTTCTTC
.	TRBV5-1	15	TRBJ2-3	.	CASTEAAGGTDTQYF	TGCGCCAGCACCGAGGCGGCAGGGGGCACAGATACGCAGTATTTT
.	TRBV7-2	13	TRBJ1-2	many	CASSSDGVPGYTF	TGTGCCAGCAGCTCGGACGGGGTTCCCGGCTACACCTTC
.	TRBV6-5	13	TRBJ2-5	.	CASSLGSRETQYF	TGTGCCAGCAGTCTCGGGAGTAGGGAGACCCAGTACTTC